A selection of T cell receptor beta chains follows, all from one sample in a study of human thymus T cells. The data were produced by immunoSEQ multiplex PCR, yet TCRdb's version contains in-frame clones alone and is incomplete. The sample includes around 45,000 clones, approximately 95% of them seen just once. Sequencing input: blood. These receptors all come from a girl less than two years old with a congenital heart defect but otherwise immunologically healthy. The CDR3 runs from the conserved cysteine through the conserved F or W. D genes are given only for firm matches. Clone size appears in some rows only: once, few, many, or a class for an expanded clone.

D gene	CDR3 length	V gene	clone size	J gene	CDR3 protein	CDR3 DNA
.	10	TRBV7-3	few	TRBJ2-7	CASSFREQYF	TGTGCCAGCAGCTTCAGGGAGCAGTACTTC
.	11	TRBV29-1	.	TRBJ1-2	CSVGREGGYTF	TGCAGCGTTGGGAGGGAAGGTGGCTACACCTTC
TRBD2	15	TRBV19	once	TRBJ2-1	CASSMGGRAYNEQFF	TGTGCCAGTAGTATGGGTGGGAGGGCCTACAATGAGCAGTTCTTC
TRBD1	14	TRBV27	.	TRBJ1-6	CASSSGTVNSPLHF	TGTGCCAGCAGTTCTGGGACAGTTAATTCACCCCTCCACTTT
TRBD1	13	TRBV28	.	TRBJ1-2	CASSSLQGYGYTF	TGTGCCAGCAGTTCGTTACAGGGGTACGGCTACACCTTC
TRBD1	13	TRBV29-1	.	TRBJ2-7	CSVKSGTGDEQYF	TGCAGCGTTAAGTCGGGGACAGGGGACGAGCAGTACTTC
.	13	TRBV5-1	once	TRBJ2-5	CASSLFWGETQYF	TGCGCCAGCAGCTTGTTTTGGGGGGAGACCCAGTACTTC
TRBD2	15	TRBV4-3	.	TRBJ2-1	CASSRGTSAVDEQFF	TGCGCCAGCAGCCGGGGGACTAGTGCCGTTGATGAGCAGTTCTTC
.	15	TRBV2	once	TRBJ2-7	CASSVSGRPPYEQYF	TGTGCCAGCAGTGTTAGTGGGAGGCCTCCCTACGAGCAGTACTTC
TRBD2	13	TRBV23-1	few	TRBJ2-7	CASTQRDSYEQYF	TGCGCCAGCACCCAGCGGGACTCCTACGAGCAGTACTTC
.	15	TRBV4-2	.	TRBJ2-7	CASSPGGGGSYEQYF	TGTGCCAGCAGCCCCGGGGGCGGGGGCAGCTACGAGCAGTACTTC
.	15	TRBV12-2	.	TRBJ2-1	CASRPSRRGYNEQFF	TGTGCAAGTCGCCCCTCCCGGAGGGGTTACAATGAGCAGTTCTTC
.	16	TRBV7-2	.	TRBJ1-3	CASKDPGRGSGNTIYF	TGTGCCAGCAAGGACCCCGGGCGAGGATCTGGAAACACCATATATTTT
.	14	TRBV25-1	.	TRBJ1-6	CASSEWGGDSPLHF	TGTGCCAGCAGTGAATGGGGGGGGGATTCACCCCTCCACTTT
TRBD2	16	TRBV4-2	.	TRBJ2-3	CASSQEPAGGTDTQYF	TGTGCCAGCAGCCAAGAGCCAGCGGGAGGGACAGATACGCAGTATTTT
.	13	TRBV18	.	TRBJ2-3	CASSPPSTDTQYF	TGTGCCAGCTCACCCCCCAGCACAGATACGCAGTATTTT
.	15	TRBV9	once	TRBJ2-1	CASSVESGPGNEQFF	TGTGCCAGCAGCGTAGAGTCGGGGCCTGGCAATGAGCAGTTCTTC
.	13	TRBV5-4	.	TRBJ2-4	CASSWGTKNIQYF	TGTGCCAGCAGCTGGGGTACCAAAAACATTCAGTACTTC
.	13	TRBV7-2	.	TRBJ1-2	CASSLRGNYGYTF	TGTGCCAGCAGCTTGCGGGGAAACTATGGCTACACCTTC
TRBD2	15	TRBV7-3	.	TRBJ2-1	CASSLTLAGLDEQFF	TGTGCCAGCAGCTTAACTTTAGCGGGGTTGGATGAGCAGTTCTTC
.	15	TRBV28	.	TRBJ1-2	CASSLLLGANYGYTF	TGTGCCAGCAGTTTACTGCTGGGGGCTAACTATGGCTACACCTTC
TRBD1	15	TRBV19	.	TRBJ1-5	CASSLVRTGNQPQHF	TGTGCCAGTAGTCTCGTCAGGACAGGGAATCAGCCCCAGCATTTT
.	12	TRBV7-9	.	TRBJ2-7	CASSLVGHEQYF	TGTGCCAGCAGCTTAGTCGGCCACGAGCAGTACTTC
.	16	TRBV19	.	TRBJ2-1	CASSNPLRLAYNEQFF	TGTGCCAGTAGTAACCCCTTACGTCTCGCCTACAATGAGCAGTTCTTC
.	13	TRBV9	.	TRBJ2-2	CASSVVRGGELFF	TGTGCCAGCAGCGTAGTTCGGGGCGGGGAGCTGTTTTTT
TRBD1	15	TRBV6-5	.	TRBJ2-3	CASSYAGTGTDTQYF	TGTGCCAGCAGTTACGCCGGGACAGGCACAGATACGCAGTATTTT
.	15	TRBV10-3	.	TRBJ1-5	CAISEGALSNQPQHF	TGTGCCATCAGTGAGGGGGCCCTTAGCAATCAGCCCCAGCATTTT
.	14	TRBV4-2	.	TRBJ2-3	CASSQDRDRHTQYF	TGTGCCAGCAGCCAAGACCGGGACCGACATACGCAGTATTTT
TRBD2	17	TRBV7-8	once	TRBJ2-3	CASSGRTSGRGTDTQYF	TGTGCCAGCAGCGGAAGGACTAGCGGGAGGGGCACAGATACGCAGTATTTT
TRBD2	16	TRBV10-3	once	TRBJ2-1	CAISDYAGGPHNEQFF	TGTGCCATCAGTGATTATGCGGGAGGGCCCCACAATGAGCAGTTCTTC
TRBD2	15	TRBV7-9	.	TRBJ2-7	CASRPTSGRSYEQYF	TGTGCCAGCAGACCTACTAGCGGGAGGTCCTACGAGCAGTACTTC
.	14	TRBV2	.	TRBJ2-7	CASSSWGGSYEQYF	TGTGCCAGCAGTTCGTGGGGAGGATCCTACGAGCAGTACTTC
TRBD2	14	TRBV6-6	.	TRBJ2-7	CASSYLAGRNEQYF	TGTGCCAGCAGTTACCTAGCGGGGAGAAACGAGCAGTACTTC
TRBD1	16	TRBV7-9	once	TRBJ2-2	CASNRQDRAPAGELFF	TGTGCCAGCAACCGGCAGGACAGGGCTCCAGCCGGGGAGCTGTTTTTT
TRBD2	13	TRBV2	.	TRBJ2-5	CASTGGRGETQYF	TGTGCCAGCACGGGGGGGCGCGGAGAGACCCAGTACTTC
.	11	TRBV10-1	.	TRBJ2-3	CASSSTDTQYF	TGCGCCAGCAGCAGCACAGATACGCAGTATTTT
.	16	TRBV5-4	.	TRBJ2-5	CASSWGQGGVQETQYF	TGTGCCAGCAGCTGGGGCCAGGGGGGAGTCCAAGAGACCCAGTACTTC
.	13	TRBV6-1	.	TRBJ1-5	CASSENPSWGQHF	TGTGCCAGCAGTGAAAATCCCAGCTGGGGCCAGCATTTT
TRBD2	17	TRBV4-1	.	TRBJ2-7	CASSQVTSASGAYEQYF	TGCGCCAGCAGCCAAGTTACATCGGCTAGCGGGGCCTACGAGCAGTACTTC
.	14	TRBV7-2	.	TRBJ2-3	CASSRGLSTDTQYF	TGTGCCAGCAGCCGCGGGTTAAGCACAGATACGCAGTATTTT
.	14	TRBV5-6	.	TRBJ2-2	CASSPLGLTGELFF	TGTGCCAGCAGCCCCCTGGGGCTCACCGGGGAGCTGTTTTTT
.	18	TRBV30	.	TRBJ2-7	CAWSSNRGSKGQLGEQYF	TGTGCCTGGAGTTCAAATCGCGGTTCGAAGGGCCAGTTAGGCGAGCAGTACTTC
TRBD1	15	TRBV2	once	TRBJ1-3	CASRVGQGSGNTIYF	TGTGCCAGCAGGGTTGGACAGGGCTCTGGAAACACCATATATTTT
.	13	TRBV13	.	TRBJ2-1	CASSDGSYNEQFF	TGTGCCAGCAGCGACGGCTCCTACAATGAGCAGTTCTTC
.	17	TRBV28	.	TRBJ1-1	CASSRDPHAFMNTEAFF	TGTGCCAGCAGCCGGGACCCCCACGCTTTTATGAACACTGAAGCTTTCTTT
TRBD2	18	TRBV4-3	.	TRBJ2-1	CASSQNLYWREYYNEQFF	TGCGCCAGCAGCCAAAACCTCTACTGGCGGGAGTACTACAATGAGCAGTTCTTC
.	14	TRBV5-1	.	TRBJ2-7	CASSFDRTEREQYF	TGCGCCAGCAGCTTCGACCGGACGGAGCGCGAGCAGTACTTC
.	11	TRBV12-2	.	TRBJ2-7	CASRLHYEQYF	TGTGCAAGTCGCCTTCACTACGAGCAGTACTTC
TRBD2	14	TRBV7-9	.	TRBJ2-7	CASSLTSGKYEQYF	TGTGCCAGCAGCCTTACTAGCGGGAAATACGAGCAGTACTTC
.	15	TRBV5-1	once	TRBJ1-3	CASSPGSGQGNTIYF	TGCGCCAGCAGCCCTGGATCAGGCCAAGGAAACACCATATATTTT
.	15	TRBV27	.	TRBJ1-6	CASSLRHHNNSPLHF	TGTGCCAGCAGTTTACGCCACCACAATAATTCACCCCTCCACTTT
.	16	TRBV6-6	once	TRBJ1-2	CASSYSGDQGGYGYTF	TGTGCCAGCAGTTACTCAGGGGATCAGGGCGGGTATGGCTACACCTTC
.	13	TRBV6-6	.	TRBJ1-4	CASSYPINEKLFF	TGTGCCAGCTCCTACCCCATTAATGAAAAACTGTTTTTT
.	16	TRBV18	once	TRBJ2-1	CASSPRQLGSYNEQFF	TGTGCCAGCTCACCACGACAGTTGGGCTCCTACAATGAGCAGTTCTTC
TRBD2	15	TRBV2	.	TRBJ2-5	CASRTGSGRAVTQYF	TGTGCCAGCAGAACGGGTAGCGGGAGGGCTGTGACCCAGTACTTC
.	15	TRBV7-2	.	TRBJ2-2	CASSPVSRGTGELFF	TGTGCCAGCAGCCCCGTTTCCCGGGGGACCGGGGAGCTGTTTTTT
.	15	TRBV4-1	.	TRBJ2-3	CASSQAGTFTDTQYF	TGCGCCAGCAGCCAAGCCGGGACTTTCACAGATACGCAGTATTTT
.	13	TRBV7-9	.	TRBJ2-1	CASSLFAGTEQFF	TGTGCCAGCAGCTTATTTGCAGGGACTGAGCAGTTCTTC
.	15	TRBV6-5	.	TRBJ2-7	CASSYSNAGIYEQYF	TGTGCCAGCAGTTACTCGAATGCCGGGATCTACGAGCAGTACTTC